This TCR beta chain was sequenced during a study of shared clonotypes between healthy human individuals. Whole-study context: Serving as donors were a couple of women and three men, whose ages spanned 18 to 49. CD4 naive and memory got three plates each, CD8 naive two, CD8 memory one.

CDR3 size: 15 residues. Trimming pared 2 bases from V and 7 bases from J, leaving 17 bases between. The germline gives CDR1 MNHEY, CDR2 SVGAGI. As to this clone: The antigen is undetermined.

Study findings and constraints: What naive subsets generally showed was a larger estimated richness than memory subsets showed.

Genomic DNA per cell subset filled all wells of several immunoSEQ plates. Sequencing was performed with immunoSEQ multiplex PCR; in TCRdb, only in-frame clones are kept and a portion is missing. Of some 1 million clones detected, more than 60% appear once; the ten largest clones hold nearly 1.5%. The sequence was collected from a man aged 18 to 35 in good health. Sequencing used memory CD4+ T cells sorted from blood. As to subset: CD45RA-negative fraction. The V and J genes are TRBV6-5 and TRBJ1-2; D possibly corresponds to TRBD1 (5 bases). In nucleotides, the CDR3 is TGTGCCAGCAGTTACCGCCCCGGGGGATTGGGTGGCTACACCTTC. The encoded protein is CASSYRPGGLGGYTF.